These T cell receptor beta chains were read from a single sample in a study of cytomegalovirus exposure and HLA in healthy donors. Sequenced by immunoSEQ multiplex PCR; TCRdb stores in-frame clones only, minus some. Of 90,000 to 110,000 clones in the sample, under 85% were seen once. The sample comprised PBMCs. Receptor source: a man younger than 45 in good health and CMV-seronegative. Both conserved end residues are part of each CDR3. Each record gives: D gene, clone size, V gene, J gene, CDR3 DNA, CDR3 protein. The D gene is left open where the match is weak. Size is stated for part of the rows, as once, few or many counts, or as a class when the clone is expanded.

NA	NA	TRBV27	TRBJ2-7	TGTGCCAGCAGTTTAATAGTCGCATTTCCCTACGAGCAGTACTTC	CASSLIVAFPYEQYF
TRBD1	NA	TRBV7-9	TRBJ1-1	TGTGCCAGCAGCTTAGCGGTCGAGGGGGCGGGCACTGAAGCTTTCTTT	CASSLAVEGAGTEAFF
TRBD1	few	TRBV7-2	TRBJ1-5	TGTGCCAGCAGCCACGGACAGGGGAGGTACAATCAGCCCCAGCATTTT	CASSHGQGRYNQPQHF
TRBD1	NA	TRBV6-5	TRBJ1-6	TGTGCCAGCAGTTACTCTCGGACAGGGCACTCACCCCTCCACTTT	CASSYSRTGHSPLHF
NA	NA	TRBV14	TRBJ1-1	TGTGCCAGCAGCCGCTTAGGGCAGGGTGCGGGGCCAAAAACTGAAGCTTTCTTT	CASSRLGQGAGPKTEAFF
TRBD1	NA	TRBV6-6	TRBJ1-1	TGTGCCAGCGCCGGACAGGACTTACAAGCTTTCTTT	CASAGQDLQAFF
NA	NA	TRBV28	TRBJ2-1	TGTGCCAGCATTCCCGGGACCTACAATGAGCAGTTCTTC	CASIPGTYNEQFF
NA	NA	TRBV19	TRBJ1-1	TGTGCCAGTAGTAGAGGGGGGGTGAACACTGAAGCTTTCTTT	CASSRGGVNTEAFF
NA	NA	TRBV4-2	TRBJ2-2	TGTGCCAGCAGCCACGCAATTAGCGCTACTACGAACACCGGGGAGCTGTTTTTT	CASSHAISATTNTGELFF
TRBD1	NA	TRBV10-3	TRBJ2-7	TGTGCCATCAGTGGCGGGACAGGTGTCTCCTACGAGCAGTACTTC	CAISGGTGVSYEQYF
NA	NA	TRBV25-1	TRBJ2-5	TGTGCCAGCAGTGAATTTGGTAGCTTTAACCAAGAGACCCAGTACTTC	CASSEFGSFNQETQYF
NA	few	TRBV11-2	TRBJ2-7	TGTGCCAGCAGCTTAGAAGTGGAGGCTAGTCATTTGCAGTACTTC	CASSLEVEASHLQYF
TRBD1	NA	TRBV7-2	TRBJ1-3	TGTGCCAGCAGAGGGACAGGGAGAAACACCATATATTTT	CASRGTGRNTIYF
NA	NA	TRBV10-1	TRBJ1-1	TGCGCCAGCAAAGGGGAACAGTCCACTGAAGCTTTCTTT	CASKGEQSTEAFF
NA	once	TRBV9	TRBJ2-7	TGTGCCAGCAGCGATAGGAGACCGTCTGGTTACGAGCAGTACTTC	CASSDRRPSGYEQYF
NA	once	TRBV5-1	TRBJ1-2	TGCGCCAGCAGCGACAGGTTTGGCTACACCTTC	CASSDRFGYTF
TRBD1	NA	TRBV4-1	TRBJ2-7	TGCGCCAGCAGCCAAGAGGGGGACAGAGACTACGAGCAGTACTTC	CASSQEGDRDYEQYF
NA	few	TRBV6-6	TRBJ1-1	TGTGCCAGCAGTTACCCGGGGAACACTGAAGCTTTCTTT	CASSYPGNTEAFF
TRBD1	NA	TRBV4-1	TRBJ2-3	TGCGCCAGCAGCCCGGGACAGGGATCGAATACGCAGTATTTT	CASSPGQGSNTQYF
NA	NA	TRBV19	TRBJ1-4	TGTGCCAGTAGGTCGTCGGGGGTATCTAATGAAAAACTGTTTTTT	CASRSSGVSNEKLFF
TRBD1	few	TRBV9	TRBJ1-2	TGTGCCAGCAGCGAAACAGGGGGCTTTCCGGATGGCTACACCTTC	CASSETGGFPDGYTF
NA	NA	TRBV5-1	TRBJ2-5	TGCGCCAGCAGCTTGGCCCAGGGGCCAGAGACCCAGTACTTC	CASSLAQGPETQYF
NA	NA	TRBV19	TRBJ1-1	TGTGCCAGTAATTGGGGGGAAAACACTGAAGCTTTCTTT	CASNWGENTEAFF
TRBD2	NA	TRBV15	TRBJ2-3	TGTGCCACCAGCAGAACGCCTAGCGGGGGTATTACAGATACGCAGTATTTT	CATSRTPSGGITDTQYF
NA	NA	TRBV15	TRBJ1-1	TGTGCCACCAGCACACTGACAGGTGGATACACTGAAGCTTTCTTT	CATSTLTGGYTEAFF
TRBD1	NA	TRBV10-2	TRBJ1-2	TGCGCCAGCAGTACGGGACAGGGTGACGGCTACACCTTC	CASSTGQGDGYTF
NA	NA	TRBV2	TRBJ2-1	TGTGCCAGCAGGGTAAACAGGGGGGGCTACAATGAGCAGTTCTTC	CASRVNRGGYNEQFF
TRBD2	NA	TRBV9	TRBJ2-7	TGTGCCAGCAGCTTTAGCCCGGGACTAGCGGGGGACGAGCAGTACTTC	CASSFSPGLAGDEQYF
TRBD2	few	TRBV28	TRBJ2-1	TGTGCCAGCAGTCCTAACTCCGGGACTAGCGGCGGCAATGAGCAGTTCTTC	CASSPNSGTSGGNEQFF
TRBD2	NA	TRBV19	TRBJ2-3	TGTGCCAGTAGTATTAATAATCCTGGGACTAGCGCCCGCACAGATACGCAGTATTTT	CASSINNPGTSARTDTQYF
TRBD2	once	TRBV9	TRBJ2-1	TGTGCCAGCAGCGGACCTAGCGGGGGGGCCCTTGAGCAGTTCTTC	CASSGPSGGALEQFF
TRBD1	NA	TRBV7-9	TRBJ1-1	TGTGCCAGCAGCCCAGGGGACAGGGGCAAAATGAACACTGAAGCTTTCTTT	CASSPGDRGKMNTEAFF
NA	NA	TRBV4-3	TRBJ1-4	TGCGCCAGCAGCCAGGCCGCAGGGCCGACTAATGAAAAACTGTTTTTT	CASSQAAGPTNEKLFF
TRBD1	once	TRBV5-4	TRBJ2-7	TGTGCCAGCAGCCCTTCCGGGACAGGGAACTCCTACGAGCAGTACTTC	CASSPSGTGNSYEQYF
NA	NA	TRBV19	TRBJ1-1	TGTGCCAGTAGTATCGACCAGGGCCTGAACACTGAAGCTTTCTTT	CASSIDQGLNTEAFF
NA	NA	TRBV6-1	TRBJ1-1	TGTGCCAGCAGTGAAGTTTACAGTGAAGCTTTCTTT	CASSEVYSEAFF
NA	NA	TRBV6-5	TRBJ2-7	TGTGCCAGCAGTTACTCGCAGGGAACCTACGAGCAGTACTTC	CASSYSQGTYEQYF